What follows are 27 T cell receptor beta chains derived from one specimen sequenced in a study of shared clonotypes between healthy human individuals. Assay used: immunoSEQ multiplex PCR; TCRdb lists only in-frame clones, some missing. The sample yields about 490,000 clones, approximately 84% seen once. The sequenced sample consisted of PBMCs. These receptors were obtained from a woman in her forties in good health. Some clones in this sample may be carry-over from other donors' samples.

This clone was counted between two and nine times. J is TRBJ2-7 and V is TRBV28, with 13 positions matching TRBD2. V shed 3 bases, J shed 1 base, and the junction held 6 bases outside the gene matches. This CDR3 region has 17 residues. Looked up from germline, CDR1 is MDHEN and CDR2 is SYDVKM. The CDR3 is CASSLGTSGNPSYEQYF. CDR3 sequence (DNA): TGTGCCAGCAGTTTGGGGACTAGCGGGAACCCATCCTACGAGCAGTACTTC.

J is TRBJ2-6 and V is TRBV11-2; D may correspond to TRBD1 or TRBD2 (6 bases each). Trimming stripped 1 base from V and 0 bases from J, with 10 bases between. Germline CDR1 reads SGHAT; CDR2 reads FQNNGV. This CDR3 has 17 residues. CDR3 loop: CASSLGRGRSGANVLTF. The CDR3 coding sequence is TGTGCCAGCAGCTTAGGTCGGGGGCGCTCTGGGGCCAACGTCCTGACTTTC. Full variable domain (missing parts from reference TRBV11-2 and TRBJ2-6): EAGVAQSPRYKIIEKRQSVAFWCNPISGHATLYWYQQILGQGPKLLIQFQNNGVVDDSQLPKDRFSAERLKGVDSTLKIQPAKLEDSAVYLCASSLGRGRSGANVLTFGAGSRLTVL.

CDR3 sequence: CASRLAGAPPYNEQFF. In DNA form, the CDR3 reads TGTGCCAGCAGACTAGCGGGAGCCCCGCCTTACAATGAGCAGTTCTTC. The chain couples TRBV18 to TRBJ2-1; 12 bases are a match to TRBD2. V trimming: 8 bases; J trimming: 4 bases; junction bases outside the gene matches: 9. The germline gives CDR1 KGHSH, CDR2 LQKENI. The CDR3 is made up of 16 amino acids.

This clone was found a few times. At the DNA level, this CDR3 is encoded by other sequences in the same sample as well. This rearrangement joins TRBV19 to TRBJ2-7; TRBD1 matches 9 bases. This CDR3 contains 14 residues. The V and J ends lost 6 bases and 0 bases, in that order; junction bases with no gene match: 3. Germline lookup yields CDR1 LNHDA and CDR2 SQIVND (reference sequence). DNA for the CDR3: TGTGCCAGTAGAACGACAGGGGGCTCCTACGAGCAGTACTTC. As protein: CASRTTGGSYEQYF.

The table lists this clone with a few counts. The rearrangement links TRBV6-1 to TRBJ1-5; D is ambiguous. From germline, CDR1 is MNHNS and CDR2 SASEGT. V was pared by 8 bases and J by 0 bases, with 8 bases between. The length of the CDR3 is 13 residues. This chain's CDR3 is CASEAISNQPQHF. The CDR3 bases are TGTGCCAGCGAGGCCATTAGCAATCAGCCCCAGCATTTT.

The chain employs TRBV15 and TRBJ2-7, with 7 positions matching TRBD1. CDR1 and CDR2 from the germline V gene are LNHNV and YYDKDF (reference sequence). V was clipped by 1 base and J by 3 bases; unmatched bases: 6. This CDR3 has 15 amino acids. The CDR3 region has the DNA TGTGCCACCAGCAGAGTAGGGACAGAAAACTACGAGCAGTACTTC. This codes for CATSRVGTENYEQYF.

The chain recombines TRBV20-1 with TRBJ2-5; unclear D gene. The V end lost 2 bases, the J end lost 7 bases, and 5 bases lay between the germline ends. The CDR3 runs 10 residues. Germline V gene lookup returns CDR1 DFQATT and CDR2 SNEGSKA (reference sequence). The CDR3 loop reads CSARLGTQYF. The CDR3 DNA reads TGCAGTGCTAGACTGGGGACCCAGTACTTC.

The rearrangement links TRBV18 to TRBJ1-3; D perhaps matches TRBD1 (6 bases). Germline loops: CDR1 KGHSH, CDR2 LQKENI. The CDR3 is 15 residues long. V lost 2 bases, J lost 0 bases, and 8 bases lay in between. In DNA, the CDR3 is TGTGCCAGCTCACCAAACAGGGCCTCTGGAAACACCATATATTTT. Protein: CASSPNRASGNTIYF.

The V gene is TRBV5-1, the J gene TRBJ1-1; D possibly corresponds to TRBD1 (5 bases). V was cut by 5 bases and J by 3 bases, with 11 bases left in between. The germline V gene has CDR1 SGHRS and CDR2 YFSETQ. The CDR3 covers 13 residues. The CDR3 sequence is CASRPGPDTEAFF. CDR3 coding DNA: TGCGCCAGCAGGCCGGGACCGGACACTGAAGCTTTCTTT.

This clone was observed a handful of times. The chain employs TRBV6-1 and TRBJ2-5, with 10 nucleotides matching TRBD1. Trimming took 7 bases from V and 5 from J; bases not matched to a gene: 10. This CDR3 is built from 15 residues. Germline CDR1 MNHNS, CDR2 SASEGT. DNA of the CDR3: TGTGCCAGCACGAGGGACAGGGGTGGTACGGAGACCCAGTACTTC. This sequence encodes CASTRDRGGTETQYF.

The chain is built from TRBV6-1 and TRBJ2-2; TRBD2 aligns across 12 bases. The V gene end was trimmed by 6 bases and the J gene end by 6 bases; junction bases not matched to a gene: 2. The germline gives CDR1 MNHNS, CDR2 SASEGT. CDR3 length: 14 residues. The CDR3 nucleotides read TGTGCCAGCAGAACTAGCGGGAGGTCCGGGGAGCTGTTTTTT. As protein: CASRTSGRSGELFF.

The chain couples TRBV6-4 to TRBJ2-1; D ambiguous. Germline-derived CDR1 and CDR2 are MRHNA and SNTAGT. This CDR3 is 14 amino acids long. Trimming removed 5 bases from V and 4 bases from J, with 12 bases in between. This CDR3 is CASSPAGDYNEQFF. CDR3 DNA: TGTGCCAGCAGTCCGGCAGGAGATTACAATGAGCAGTTCTTC.

As DNA, the CDR3 is TGTGCCAGCAGCTTGGGACAGGGGGTTTTCACAGATACGCAGTATTTT. Translating it yields CASSLGQGVFTDTQYF. V usage is TRBV5-6 and J usage is TRBJ2-3, with TRBD1 matching 9 bases. CDR1 is SGHDT and CDR2 is YYEEEE in the germline V gene. V shed 0 bases, J shed 2 bases, and the junction held 4 bases outside the gene matches. This CDR3 has 16 amino acids.

The chain employs TRBV28 and TRBJ2-2; unclear D gene. Trimming took off 5 bases at V and 0 bases at J, with 7 bases between the two ends. Per the germline V gene, CDR1 is MDHEN and CDR2 is SYDVKM. The CDR3 has 14 amino acids. The CDR3 nucleotides are TGTGCCAGCAGTGCCCACCCGAACACCGGGGAGCTGTTTTTT. Its translation: CASSAHPNTGELFF.

The CDR3 reads CASRGTGHYSNQPQHF. The CDR3 DNA follows: TGCGCCAGCAGGGGGACAGGACACTATAGCAATCAGCCCCAGCATTTT. V gene TRBV5-1 combines with J gene TRBJ1-5, with 8 bases matching TRBD1. Germline V CDR1 and CDR2: SGHRS, YFSETQ. This CDR3 has 16 amino acids. The V gene end was trimmed by 5 bases and the J gene end by 0 bases; junction bases not matched to a gene: 7.

This chain links TRBV9 with TRBJ2-1, with TRBD2 matching over 15 bases. Losses at the gene ends were 4 bases for V and 4 bases for J; bases not matched to a gene: 15. Germline V gene lookup returns CDR1 SGDLS and CDR2 YYNGEE. The CDR3 sequence is 20 residues long. DNA for the CDR3: TGTGCCAGCAGCCCTCAACCGGGACTAGCGGGAGGTAGCGATTACAATGAGCAGTTCTTC. As protein: CASSPQPGLAGGSDYNEQFF.

CDR3 DNA: TGTGCCTGGAGTCCTCCGGGGGACGAGCAGTACTTC. Encoded protein: CAWSPPGDEQYF. This chain uses TRBV30 with TRBJ2-7; a weak D match, TRBD2 (6 bases). Germline V gene data show CDR1 as GTSNPN and CDR2 as SVGIG (reference sequence). The CDR3 runs to 12 residues. The germline V and J ends were trimmed by 2 bases and 5 bases, with 10 bases remaining between them.

V is TRBV2 and J is TRBJ2-2; no clear D. The V end lost 0 bases, the J end lost 6 bases, and 20 bases lay between the germline ends. CDR1 is SNHLY, CDR2 FYNNEI, per germline. The CDR3 contains 18 residues. The CDR3 DNA is TGTGCCAGCAGTGAAGCGCTTAGTGGAGATCCCCTTCCCGGGGAGCTGTTTTTT. As protein: CASSEALSGDPLPGELFF.

To note about this clone: With a far larger clone one base away, a read error is the likely cause. The sample contains more than one DNA sequence encoding this CDR3. This chain uses TRBV30 with TRBJ2-7, with a possible D match to TRBD2 (5 bases). This CDR3 contains 13 residues. In germline, CDR1 is GTSNPN, CDR2 SVGIG (reference sequence). Trimming cost V 7 bases and J 3 bases, with 16 bases left between them. CDR3: CAFRGSANYEQYF. Written as DNA, the CDR3 is TGTGCCTTTCGAGGGAGTGCAAACTACGAGCAGTACTTC.

This chain joins TRBV5-1 and TRBJ1-3; 7 bases match TRBD1. The germline V gene encodes CDR1 SGHRS and CDR2 YFSETQ. This CDR3 has 15 residues. Trimming at V came to 3 bases and at J to 2 bases, leaving 5 bases not matched to a gene. CDR3 in amino acids: CASSSGQGAGNTIYF. CDR3 DNA: TGCGCCAGCAGCTCCGGGCAGGGGGCTGGAAACACCATATATTTT.

The rearrangement uses TRBV5-1 and TRBJ2-3; 7 nucleotides line up with TRBD2. The CDR3 is made up of 16 amino acids. The V gene end was trimmed by 0 bases and the J gene end by 2 bases; junction bases not matched to a gene: 6. The V gene's germline CDR1 is SGHRS and CDR2 YFSETQ. In nucleotides, the CDR3 is TGCGCCAGCAGCTTGGGGTCTAGCGGATTCACAGATACGCAGTATTTT. Translating it yields CASSLGSSGFTDTQYF.

The J gene is TRBJ1-1, the V gene TRBV5-6; D is unclear. Germline CDR1 and CDR2: SGHDT and YYEEEE. This CDR3 is 12 amino acids long. Trimming removed 3 bases from V and 10 bases from J, with 13 bases in between. CDR3 sequence reads: CASSSTAQTAFF. The CDR3 region has the DNA TGTGCCAGCAGCTCAACAGCCCAGACAGCTTTCTTT.

The V and J genes are TRBV10-1 and TRBJ2-7; no definite D call. Trimming shortened V by 4 bases and J by 0 bases, and 10 bases separated the two germline ends. CDR3 length: 14 residues. Germline CDR1 reads WNHNN; CDR2 reads SYGVQD (reference sequence). The chain's CDR3 is CASSGAESSYEQYF. The CDR3 nucleotides are TGCGCCAGCAGTGGGGCGGAGAGCTCCTACGAGCAGTACTTC.

This clone was found once. The chain combines TRBV5-1 with TRBJ2-7; D perhaps matches TRBD2 (5 bases). The CDR3 spans 14 residues. Germline lookup yields CDR1 SGHRS and CDR2 YFSETQ. The germline V and J ends were trimmed by 1 base and 3 bases, with 11 bases remaining between them. CDR3 amino acids: CASSLSAGGYEQYF. The CDR3 DNA is TGCGCCAGCAGCTTGTCCGCGGGCGGCTACGAGCAGTACTTC.

The CDR3 nucleotides read TGTGCCAGCAGTCCAGACAGGGGGTACTACAATGAGCAGTTCTTC. Protein sequence: CASSPDRGYYNEQFF. V gene TRBV2 combines with J gene TRBJ2-1, with TRBD1 matching 9 bases. After removal of 5 bases from V and 3 bases from J, the junction contained 5 bases not matched to a gene. Germline V CDR1 and CDR2: SNHLY, FYNNEI. This CDR3 is built from 15 residues.

This chain joins TRBV28 and TRBJ2-5; D perhaps matches TRBD1 (6 bases). The V and J ends lost 6 bases and 4 bases respectively, with 12 bases between them. The CDR3 sequence is 13 residues long. Germline lookup yields CDR1 MDHEN and CDR2 SYDVKM. CDR3 sequence reads: CASRTGHLETQYF. As DNA, the CDR3 is TGTGCCAGCAGAACGGGACACCTAGAGACCCAGTACTTC.

The chain couples TRBV5-1 to TRBJ2-3; tentative D call: TRBD2 (6 bases). The germline V gene encodes CDR1 SGHRS and CDR2 YFSETQ. The CDR3 is 14 residues long. Between the trimmed V and J ends, which lost 3 bases and 2 bases, there was a span of 10 bases. Here the CDR3 DNA reads TGCGCCAGCAGCTCCTGGACTAACACAGATACGCAGTATTTT. Residues: CASSSWTNTDTQYF. Full variable domain (rest looked up from reference TRBV5-1 and TRBJ2-3): KAGVTQTPRYLIKTRGQQVTLSCSPISGHRSVSWYQQTPGQGLQFLFEYFSETQRNKGNFPGRFSGRQFSNSRSEMNVSTLELGDSALYLCASSSWTNTDTQYFGPGTRLTVL.